This T cell receptor beta chain was identified during a study of blood T cell repertoires in COVID-19. Study summary: In each case, the material was cDNA or gDNA derived from T cells, B-cell-depleted T cells, or PBMCs.

The CDR3 is made up of 14 amino acids. In germline, CDR1 is KGHDR, CDR2 SFDVKD. V gave up 9 bases and J gave up 0 bases, with 11 bases separating them. Under the authors' procedure: Nucleated cell counts were estimated from reference gene primer amplification. Sequencing used immunoSEQ multiplex PCR; TCRdb keeps in-frame clones, though not all of them. V, J and clone size derive from that table, while D and trimming were established from the DNA sequence. The data contain 200,000 to 250,000 clones, approximately 90% of them singletons. Those enrolled in Seattle joined during active infection and were followed longitudinally afterward. This clone was seen only a few times.

This TCR came from a woman between 50 and 59 years old with COVID-19, enrolled during active disease. The sample was peripheral blood. This sequence joins TRBV24-1 and TRBJ1-5; TRBD1 is a possible D gene (5 bases). The CDR3, as DNA: TGTGCCACCGGGGGGGAAGTTAGCAATCAGCCCCAGCATTTT. Protein product: CATGGEVSNQPQHF.